Sequencing of this T cell receptor beta chain was carried out in a study of blood T cell repertoires in COVID-19. Study as a whole: Samples representing acute and convalescent COVID-19 were sourced from the United States, Italy and Spain. The analysed material was cDNA or gDNA that came from T cells, B-cell-depleted T cells, or PBMCs.

The V and J ends lost 9 bases and 7 bases respectively, with 19 bases between them. The CDR3 totals 15 residues. Germline CDR1 reads SNHLY; CDR2 reads FYNNEI. Per the study methods: Estimates of nucleated cell counts were drawn from the amplification of reference gene primers. Measured with immunoSEQ multiplex PCR; TCRdb has only the in-frame clones, and not every one. That table gives V, J and clone size, and the DNA gave D and trimming. The sample includes tens of thousands of clones, about 85% of them seen just once. The source material was peripheral blood. This rearrangement joins TRBV2 to TRBJ1-6; D might be TRBD1 (6 bases). The clonotype comes from a man between 45 and 60 years old with acute or convalescent COVID-19. CDR3 sequence (DNA): TGTGCCAGTCCGAGCAAACAGGGAGGGAATTCACCCCTCCACTTT. Translation gives CASPSKQGGNSPLHF.